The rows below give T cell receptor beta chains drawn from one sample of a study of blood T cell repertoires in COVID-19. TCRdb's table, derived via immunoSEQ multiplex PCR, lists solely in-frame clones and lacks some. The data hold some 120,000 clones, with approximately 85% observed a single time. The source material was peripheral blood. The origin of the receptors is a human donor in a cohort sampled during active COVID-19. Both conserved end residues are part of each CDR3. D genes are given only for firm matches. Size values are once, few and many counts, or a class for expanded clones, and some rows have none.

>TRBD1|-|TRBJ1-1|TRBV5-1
CASSLGWVSPGGTEAFF
TGCGCCAGCAGCCTCGGATGGGTCAGTCCAGGGGGCACTGAAGCTTTCTTT
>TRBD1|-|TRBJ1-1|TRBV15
CATSQTGKVMVNTEAFF
TGTGCCACCAGCCAGACAGGGAAGGTGATGGTGAACACTGAAGCTTTCTTT
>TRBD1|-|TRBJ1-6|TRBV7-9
CASSTGQVNSPLHF
TGTGCCAGCAGTACCGGACAGGTTAATTCACCCCTCCACTTT
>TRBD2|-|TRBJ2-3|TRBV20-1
CSASFGAGGPTDTQYF
TGCAGTGCTAGTTTTGGGGCGGGGGGCCCCACAGATACGCAGTATTTT
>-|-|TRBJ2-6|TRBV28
CASQSGANVLTF
TGTGCCAGCCAATCTGGGGCCAACGTCCTGACTTTC
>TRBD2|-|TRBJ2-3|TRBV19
CASSKGLAAFTDTQYF
TGTGCCAGTAGTAAGGGACTAGCGGCCTTCACAGATACGCAGTATTTT
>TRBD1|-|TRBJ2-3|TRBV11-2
CASSQDRVADTQYF
TGTGCCAGCAGCCAAGACAGGGTAGCAGATACGCAGTATTTT
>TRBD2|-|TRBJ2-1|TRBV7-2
CASSLNLGRGAILNEQFF
TGTGCCAGCAGCTTAAACCTCGGGCGGGGGGCCATCCTCAATGAGCAGTTCTTC
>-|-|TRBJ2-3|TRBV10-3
CAISPDNESTDTQYF
TGTGCCATCAGCCCCGACAATGAGAGCACAGATACGCAGTATTTT
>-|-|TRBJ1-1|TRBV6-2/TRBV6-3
CASSYRVESAEAFF
TGTGCCAGCAGTTACCGTGTGGAGTCGGCTGAAGCTTTCTTT
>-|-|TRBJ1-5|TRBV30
CAWSHQDNQPQHF
TGTGCCTGGAGTCACCAGGACAATCAGCCCCAGCATTTT
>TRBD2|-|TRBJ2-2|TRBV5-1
CASRQPGLANTGELFF
TGCGCCAGCAGACAACCGGGACTAGCGAACACCGGGGAGCTGTTTTTT
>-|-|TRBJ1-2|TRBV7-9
CASSFSDYGYTF
TGTGCCAGCAGCTTTTCCGACTATGGCTACACCTTC
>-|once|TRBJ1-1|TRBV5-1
CASSLARGEAFF
TGCGCCAGCAGCTTGGCCCGGGGTGAAGCTTTCTTT
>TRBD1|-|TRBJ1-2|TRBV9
CASSAGQDYGYTF
TGTGCCAGCAGCGCGGGACAGGACTATGGCTACACCTTC
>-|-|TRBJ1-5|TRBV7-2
CASSEARLGGGMAQHF
TGTGCCAGCAGCGAGGCTCGCCTAGGGGGGGGGATGGCCCAGCATTTT
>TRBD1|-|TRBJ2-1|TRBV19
CASSPGTVINEQFF
TGTGCCAGTAGCCCCGGGACAGTCATCAATGAGCAGTTCTTC
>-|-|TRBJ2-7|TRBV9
CASSVDGTSYEQYF
TGTGCCAGCAGCGTAGACGGGACTTCCTACGAGCAGTACTTC
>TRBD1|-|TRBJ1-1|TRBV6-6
CASFAQGGAVNTEAFF
TGTGCCAGCTTTGCTCAAGGGGGCGCGGTTAACACTGAAGCTTTCTTT
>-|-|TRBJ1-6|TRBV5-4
CASSLEEGYNSPLHF
TGTGCCAGCAGCTTGGAGGAGGGGTACAATTCACCCCTCCACTTT
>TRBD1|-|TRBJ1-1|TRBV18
CASSSQGGNTEAFF
TGTGCCAGCTCATCCCAGGGGGGGAACACTGAAGCTTTCTTT
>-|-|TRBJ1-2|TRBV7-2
CASSLPVTNGYTF
TGTGCCAGCAGCTTACCTGTTACTAATGGCTACACCTTC
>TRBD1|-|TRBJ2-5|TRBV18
CASSPADDREETQYF
TGTGCCAGCTCACCAGCTGACGACAGGGAAGAGACCCAGTACTTC
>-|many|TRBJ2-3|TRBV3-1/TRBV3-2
CASSQDRPRGTDTQYF
TGTGCCAGCAGCCAAGATAGGCCCCGGGGTACAGATACGCAGTATTTT
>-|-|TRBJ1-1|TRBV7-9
CASSRRGQGTVWNTEAFF
TGTGCCAGCAGCCGCCGGGGCCAGGGGACGGTATGGAACACTGAAGCTTTCTTT
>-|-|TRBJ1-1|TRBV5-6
CASSLRVGHTEAFF
TGTGCCAGCAGCTTGCGGGTAGGTCACACTGAAGCTTTCTTT
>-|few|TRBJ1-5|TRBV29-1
CSVVETTGNQPQHF
TGCAGCGTTGTCGAGACAACCGGAAATCAGCCCCAGCATTTT
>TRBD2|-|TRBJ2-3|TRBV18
CASSHRAAGGSTDTQYF
TGTGCCAGCTCACACCGGGCAGCGGGAGGCAGCACAGATACGCAGTATTTT
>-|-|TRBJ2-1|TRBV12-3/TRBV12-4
CASSGTYNNEQFF
TGTGCCAGCAGCGGGACTTACAACAATGAGCAGTTCTTC
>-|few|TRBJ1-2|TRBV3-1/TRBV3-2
CASSHPPYGYTF
TGTGCCAGCAGCCATCCCCCATATGGCTACACCTTC
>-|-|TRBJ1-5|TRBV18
CASSTGRGNQPQHF
TGTGCCAGCTCAACAGGGCGGGGCAATCAGCCCCAGCATTTT
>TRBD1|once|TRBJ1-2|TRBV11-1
CASSSVGQGKEGYTF
TGTGCCAGCAGCTCCGTTGGACAGGGCAAGGAAGGCTACACCTTC
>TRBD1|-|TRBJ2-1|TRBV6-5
CASSQGVGGFEQFF
TGTGCCAGCAGTCAGGGGGTAGGCGGCTTTGAGCAGTTCTTC
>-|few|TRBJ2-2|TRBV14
CASSQAGRGNTGELFF
TGTGCCAGCAGCCAGGCCGGAAGGGGGAACACCGGGGAGCTGTTTTTT
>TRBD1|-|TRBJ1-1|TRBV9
CASSVGGGASPEAFF
TGTGCCAGCAGCGTCGGAGGGGGCGCGTCACCTGAAGCTTTCTTT
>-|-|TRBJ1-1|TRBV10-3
CAISRLTVRAGAGTEAFF
TGTGCCATCAGTCGCCTAACCGTCCGGGCAGGGGCAGGCACTGAAGCTTTCTTT
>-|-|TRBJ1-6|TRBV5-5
CASSSGQSSYNSPLHF
TGTGCCAGCAGCTCAGGACAGAGCTCCTATAATTCACCCCTCCACTTT
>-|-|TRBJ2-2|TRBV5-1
CASRAGTSVLGGELFF
TGCGCCAGCAGGGCCGGGACATCTGTATTGGGCGGGGAGCTGTTTTTT
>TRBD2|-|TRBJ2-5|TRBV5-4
CASSAPGGVQETQYF
TGTGCCAGCAGCGCCCCGGGGGGGGTACAAGAGACCCAGTACTTC
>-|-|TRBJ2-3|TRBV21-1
CATAGGPDTQYF
TGTGCCACCGCCGGGGGGCCAGATACGCAGTATTTT
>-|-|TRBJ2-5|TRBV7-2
CASSLEEFRGQYF
TGTGCCAGCAGCCTAGAGGAGTTTCGGGGCCAGTACTTC
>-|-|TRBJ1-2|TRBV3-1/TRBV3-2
CASSQGRSAPIYGYTF
TGTGCCAGCAGCCAGGGCAGGTCGGCTCCAATTTATGGCTACACCTTC
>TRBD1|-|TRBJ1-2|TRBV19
CASSIEGTGGYGYTF
TGTGCCAGTAGTATTGAAGGGACAGGGGGCTATGGCTACACCTTC
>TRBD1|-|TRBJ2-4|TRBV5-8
CASNLGGAVKNIQYF
TGTGCCAGCAACCTAGGGGGCGCCGTTAAAAACATTCAGTACTTC
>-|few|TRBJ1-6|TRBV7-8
CASSPFGGRYNSPLHF
TGTGCCAGCAGCCCGTTTGGGGGCCGCTATAATTCACCCCTCCACTTT
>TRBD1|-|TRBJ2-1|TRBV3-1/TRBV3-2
CASSRQGSAYNEQFF
TGTGCCAGCAGCAGACAGGGGAGCGCCTACAATGAGCAGTTCTTC
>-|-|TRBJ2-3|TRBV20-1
CSASPHPGATDTQYF
TGCAGTGCTAGTCCGCATCCGGGAGCCACAGATACGCAGTATTTT
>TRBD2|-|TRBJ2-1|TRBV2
CASSPTSGIANEQFF
TGTGCCAGCAGTCCGACTAGCGGGATAGCCAATGAGCAGTTCTTC
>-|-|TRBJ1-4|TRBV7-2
CASSSRSGGGEKLFF
TGTGCCAGCAGCTCCCGCTCGGGGGGGGGTGAAAAACTGTTTTTT
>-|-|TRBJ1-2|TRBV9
CASSVGPSAGLTQTF
TGTGCCAGCAGCGTAGGCCCCTCGGCAGGCCTCACGCAAACCTTC
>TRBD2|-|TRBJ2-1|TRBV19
CASSTGTSGHNEQFF
TGTGCCAGTAGTACCGGGACTAGCGGCCACAATGAGCAGTTCTTC
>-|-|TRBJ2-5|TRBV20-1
CSASYQGGETQYF
TGCAGTGCTAGTTATCAGGGTGGGGAGACCCAGTACTTC
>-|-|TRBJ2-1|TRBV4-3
CASSQTGLNEQFF
TGCGCCAGCAGCCAAACGGGACTCAATGAGCAGTTCTTC
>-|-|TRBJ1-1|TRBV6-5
CASSYSGGTEAFF
TGTGCCAGCAGTTACTCGGGGGGCACTGAAGCTTTCTTT
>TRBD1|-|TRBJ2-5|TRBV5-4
CASSQATGYKRQGQETQYF
TGTGCCAGCAGCCAGGCAACCGGATATAAAAGACAGGGCCAAGAGACCCAGTACTTC